This T cell receptor beta chain was documented in a study of memory CD4+ T cells and cytomegalovirus serostatus. V lost 6 bases, J lost 2 bases, and 14 bases lay in between. This CDR3 spans 15 amino acids. The germline V gene has CDR1 SGHNT and CDR2 YYREEE (reference sequence). Single viable CD3+CD4+CD8-CD45RO+ cells were sorted as the memory CD4+ T cells. Only in-frame clones appear in the TCRdb table, and some are missing; sequencing was by immunoSEQ multiplex PCR. This repertoire shows tens of thousands of clones, roughly 78% found once; its top ten account for more than 0.65%. The sequencing input was memory CD4+ T cells from blood. The clonotype was recovered from an adult in good health and CMV-seronegative. The V and J genes are TRBV5-4 and TRBJ2-2; D perhaps matches TRBD1 (6 bases). Written as DNA, the CDR3 is TGTGCCAGCATCCCGGGACATAAAAACACCGGGGAGCTGTTTTTT. Translated, it gives CASIPGHKNTGELFF.